This is a list of T cell receptor beta chains from one sample in a study of tumor T cells in aggressive B-cell lymphoma. Sequencing was performed with immunoSEQ multiplex PCR; in TCRdb, only in-frame clones are kept and a portion is missing. Altogether about 9,000 clones are present, around 84% being singletons, with the ten largest covering about 3.4%. Sequencing input: tumor tissue. The receptor set was obtained from an adult with diffuse large B cell lymphoma. Each CDR3 is given with its conserved first and last residue. Each record gives: V gene, clone size, D gene, J gene, CDR3 DNA, CDR3 protein. D genes are given only for firm matches. Size tells how often a clone was seen (once, few, many) or the class of an expanded clone, and some rows leave it out.

>TRBV5-5|.|TRBD1|TRBJ2-7
TGTGCCAGCAGCCCGGGACAGGGGTCGGACCACGAGCAGTACTTC
CASSPGQGSDHEQYF
>TRBV15|.|TRBD1|TRBJ2-7
TGTGCCACCAGCGGCCGACAGGGGATGGGCGAGCAGTACTTC
CATSGRQGMGEQYF
>TRBV9|.|.|TRBJ2-3
TGTGCCAGCAGCGTAGAGGGTGCGGGCCGCACAGATACGCAGTATTTT
CASSVEGAGRTDTQYF
>TRBV4-2|.|.|TRBJ1-5
TGTGCCAGCAGCCAAGATAAGACAGGCAATCAGCCCCAGCATTTT
CASSQDKTGNQPQHF
>TRBV5-1|.|TRBD1|TRBJ1-1
TGCGCCAGCAGCAGACAGGGGGCGAACACTGAAGCTTTCTTT
CASSRQGANTEAFF
>TRBV30|once|TRBD2|TRBJ2-2
TGTGCCTGGAGTGTAACTAGGACTAGCGGGGTCCGGGAGCTGTTTTTT
CAWSVTRTSGVRELFF
>TRBV7-8|.|TRBD1|TRBJ2-1
TGTGCCAGCAGCTCCCGGACAGGGGTCCTCAGGTCCTACAATGAGCAGTTCTTC
CASSSRTGVLRSYNEQFF
>TRBV11-2|once|.|TRBJ2-7
TGTGCCAGCAGCTTAGTGGGGGGGGCCGAGCAGTACTTC
CASSLVGGAEQYF
>TRBV21-1|.|.|TRBJ1-2
TGTGCCAGCAGCAAAGTTATAACAGACTATGGCTACACCTTC
CASSKVITDYGYTF
>TRBV2|once|TRBD1|TRBJ1-2
TGTGCCAGCAGTGAACAGGGACAGTCCTATGGCTACACCTTC
CASSEQGQSYGYTF
>TRBV12-5|.|.|TRBJ2-1
TGTGCTAGTGGTTTGCCTACAGTAGATGAGCAGTTCTTC
CASGLPTVDEQFF
>TRBV6-4|.|.|TRBJ2-1
TGTGCCAGCATCAGGGGAAACCGCTCCTACAATGAGCAGTTCTTC
CASIRGNRSYNEQFF
>TRBV11-1|.|TRBD1|TRBJ2-1
TGTGCCAGCAGCCGGGACAGGACCAATGAGCAGTTCTTC
CASSRDRTNEQFF
>TRBV7-2|.|.|TRBJ2-7
TGTGCCAGCAGCCTTGCCACGGGGGTAGGCTACGAGCAGTACTTC
CASSLATGVGYEQYF
>TRBV6-1|few|.|TRBJ2-3
TGTGCCAGCAGTGTTACAGGGTCCCAAGATACGCAGTATTTT
CASSVTGSQDTQYF
>TRBV9|.|.|TRBJ2-3
TGTGCCAGCAGCCCAAGGGCCCCAGGGGTCTGGGGCTCTAGCACAGATACGCAGTATTTT
CASSPRAPGVWGSSTDTQYF
>TRBV19|.|TRBD1|TRBJ2-2
TGTGCCAGTAGTTGGGACAGGGACACCGGGGAGCTGTTTTTT
CASSWDRDTGELFF
>TRBV30|.|.|TRBJ1-1
TGTGCCTGGAGTGTACATGGCACGGGAGCTTTCTTT
CAWSVHGTGAFF
>TRBV9|.|.|TRBJ2-5
TGTGCCAGCAGCGTAGGGAGCGTTGCAGAGACCCAGTACTTC
CASSVGSVAETQYF
>TRBV4-1|.|TRBD2|TRBJ2-2
TGCGCCAGCAGCCGCGGAACCTTGTATGGCGGGGGGGGCACCGGGGAGCTGTTTTTT
CASSRGTLYGGGGTGELFF
>TRBV6-6|.|.|TRBJ1-6
TGTGCCAGCACAGACAGTTATAATTCACCCCTCCACTTT
CASTDSYNSPLHF
>TRBV5-1|.|.|TRBJ2-2
TGCGCCAGCAGCCGTTGGGGGGGCGACACCGGGGAGCTGTTTTTT
CASSRWGGDTGELFF
>TRBV30|.|.|TRBJ2-1
TGTGCCTGGAGTGTAAGGTCCGGGTCACAGCAGTTCTTC
CAWSVRSGSQQFF
>TRBV9|once|.|TRBJ1-2
TGTGCCAGCAGCGTAGGTGGTATTAGGCGGGCCTATGGCTACACCTTC
CASSVGGIRRAYGYTF
>TRBV4-1|once|TRBD1|TRBJ1-6
TGCGCCAGCAGCCAAGAAAACGTGCGGACAGGGAATTCACCCCTCCACTTT
CASSQENVRTGNSPLHF
>TRBV19|.|.|TRBJ1-3
TGTGCCAGTAGTATCCCCACAGGCTCTGGAAACACCATATATTTT
CASSIPTGSGNTIYF
>TRBV4-1|.|TRBD1|TRBJ2-7
TGCGCCAGCAGCCAAAAACAGGGGGTCGATTGGCGGTACTTC
CASSQKQGVDWRYF
>TRBV15|.|TRBD1|TRBJ2-7
TGTGCCACCAGCAGAGGTCCGAGCAGGGGGTACGAGCAGTACTTC
CATSRGPSRGYEQYF
>TRBV7-2|.|TRBD1|TRBJ1-4
TGTGCCAGCAGCACGGGACAGGGCGCTGAAAAACTGTTTTTT
CASSTGQGAEKLFF
>TRBV4-1|.|.|TRBJ1-4
TGCGCCAGCAGCCGCTTGGAGGGGAACGAAAAACTGTTTTTT
CASSRLEGNEKLFF
>TRBV5-6|.|TRBD1|TRBJ1-4
TGTGCCAGCAGCTTGTGGCAGGGGGCTGAAAAACTGTTTTTT
CASSLWQGAEKLFF
>TRBV4-2|.|TRBD1|TRBJ1-2
TGTGCCAGCAGCCAACAGTTAAGGGGGCCCCATGGCTACACCTTC
CASSQQLRGPHGYTF
>TRBV14|.|TRBD1|TRBJ2-2
TGTGCCAGCAGCCCGAACTTTGGCAGGGGGCTCACCGGGGAGCTGTTTTTT
CASSPNFGRGLTGELFF
>TRBV10-3|.|TRBD2|TRBJ2-1
TGTGCCATCAGTGAGCCCCGACTAGCGGGGGGGTTGGTGCAGTTCTTC
CAISEPRLAGGLVQFF
>TRBV11-3|.|TRBD2|TRBJ2-1
TGTGCCAGCAGCTTGACACAGGGAGGGACTAGCGGGGGATATGAGCAGTTCTTC
CASSLTQGGTSGGYEQFF
>TRBV6-1|.|TRBD2|TRBJ2-5
TGTGCCAGCGGAATAGCGGGGGACCCAGAGACCCAGTACTTC
CASGIAGDPETQYF
>TRBV5-1|.|.|TRBJ2-3
TGCGCCAGCAGGCCGTACTCTAGCACAGATACGCAGTATTTT
CASRPYSSTDTQYF
>TRBV6-1|once|TRBD1|TRBJ1-1
TGTGCCAGCAGTGATATGACAGGGCACACTGAAGCTTTCTTT
CASSDMTGHTEAFF
>TRBV28|.|TRBD1|TRBJ1-5
TGTGCCAGCAGGGGGACAGGGGTTAGCGGCAATCAGCCCCAGCATTTT
CASRGTGVSGNQPQHF
>TRBV5-6|.|.|TRBJ2-5
TGTGCCAGCAGCTTGTTTATAACAGTTCAAGAGACCCAGTACTTC
CASSLFITVQETQYF
>TRBV28|few|.|TRBJ2-1
TGTGCCAGCAGTCCACTCGCGACAGCGACCAATGAGCAGTTCTTC
CASSPLATATNEQFF
>TRBV6-5|.|TRBD1|TRBJ1-2
TGTGCCAGCAGTAGGGACAGGGAAACCCATGGCTACACCTTC
CASSRDRETHGYTF
>TRBV19|once|TRBD1|TRBJ1-2
TGTGCCAGTAGTATAGGGACAGGGGGCCTTGGCTACACCTTC
CASSIGTGGLGYTF
>TRBV7-9|.|.|TRBJ2-3
TGTGCCAGCATCTATCAGGGTAACACAGATACGCAGTATTTT
CASIYQGNTDTQYF
>TRBV9|.|TRBD1|TRBJ2-5
TGTGCCAGCAGCGTAGGGGGACAGGGGTTGGAGACCCAGTACTTC
CASSVGGQGLETQYF
>TRBV28|.|TRBD2|TRBJ2-7
TGTGCCAGCAGTCCCTCTTATATAGCGGGGGCCTACGAGCAGTACTTC
CASSPSYIAGAYEQYF
>TRBV4-3|.|.|TRBJ1-2
TGCGCCAGCAGCCAAGGGGAGTTACTCCCTAATTATGGCTACACCTTC
CASSQGELLPNYGYTF
>TRBV2|.|TRBD1|TRBJ2-3
TGTGCCAGCAGCCTGGACAGGGGGCCCACAGATACGCAGTATTTT
CASSLDRGPTDTQYF